What follows are 16 T cell receptor beta chains derived from one specimen sequenced in a study of radiotherapy plus CTLA-4 blockade in lung cancer. Assay: immunoSEQ multiplex PCR; the TCRdb copy retains only in-frame clones and omits some. The repertoire has 50,000 to 85,000 clones, about 85% of them found once; the top ten carry approximately 4.1%. Sequences were derived from peripheral blood, sampled from a patient treated with radiotherapy plus ipilimumab. The receptors here all came from a human donor with non-small cell lung cancer who had a partial response to radiotherapy plus ipilimumab.

CDR3 nucleotides: TGTGCCAGCAGTGAACGGGACAGGGAGGTAACTGAAGCTTTCTTT. Translation gives CASSERDREVTEAFF. V is TRBV2 and J is TRBJ1-1, with 9 bases aligning to TRBD1. Trimming removed 2 bases from V and 5 bases from J; junction bases left unmatched: 6. Germline values: CDR1 SNHLY, CDR2 FYNNEI. The CDR3 is 15 amino acids. Filled out from reference TRBV2 and TRBJ1-1, the complete variable domain reads EPEVTQTPSHQVTQMGQEVILRCVPISNHLYFYWYRQILGQKVEFLVSFYNNEISEKSEIFDDQFSVERPDGSNFTLKIRSTKLEDSAMYFCASSERDREVTEAFFGQGTRLTVV.

This CDR3 reads CSANSGPETQYF. As DNA, the CDR3 is TGCAGCGCCAACAGTGGCCCGGAGACCCAGTACTTC. The J gene is TRBJ2-5, the V gene TRBV29-1, with no clear D. V was clipped by 7 bases and J by 5 bases, with 14 bases between them. Germline CDR1 is SQVTM and CDR2 is ANQGSEA. This CDR3 is 12 amino acids long.

This clone was counted a few times. V gene TRBV4-2 combines with J gene TRBJ1-5; TRBD1 matches 7 bases. V lost 6 bases, J lost 3 bases, and 8 bases stayed unmatched. CDR3 size: 15 residues. Germline V CDR1 and CDR2: LGHNA, YNFKEQ. The DNA for the CDR3 is TGTGCCAGCAGTTCAGGGGACAGCCCCAATCAGCCCCAGCATTTT. Protein sequence: CASSSGDSPNQPQHF.

The chain couples TRBV7-3 to TRBJ2-7; a weak D match, TRBD1 (5 bases). V lost 3 bases and J 1 base, leaving 10 bases between the germline ends. This CDR3 is built from 14 residues. Germline V lookup: CDR1 SGHTA, CDR2 FQGTGA. CDR3 region: CASSFGQGSYEQYF. The CDR3 DNA is TGTGCCAGCAGCTTTGGGCAGGGTTCCTACGAGCAGTACTTC.

The rearrangement links TRBV5-4 to TRBJ2-5; D is perhaps TRBD1 (5 bases). Germline values: CDR1 SGHNT, CDR2 YYREEE (reference sequence). The V end lost 2 bases, the J end lost 2 bases, and 7 bases lay between the germline ends. This CDR3 has 13 amino acids. The CDR3 is CASSFDSQETQYF. The CDR3 DNA reads TGTGCCAGCAGCTTTGACAGTCAAGAGACCCAGTACTTC.

The genes are TRBV28 and TRBJ1-1; D may be TRBD1 (5 bases). CDR1 is MDHEN and CDR2 is SYDVKM in the germline V gene. V was trimmed by 10 bases and J by 2 bases, leaving 20 bases between them. The CDR3 consists of 15 residues. Written as DNA, the CDR3 is TGTGCCACCGAGACCCCAGGGATGGGAAACACTGAAGCTTTCTTT. Amino acid sequence: CATETPGMGNTEAFF.

J is TRBJ2-2 and V is TRBV9, with 10 nucleotides matching TRBD2. Germline CDR1 is SGDLS and CDR2 is YYNGEE. The V and J ends lost 0 bases and 3 bases, in that order; junction bases with no gene match: 11. The CDR3 sequence is 19 residues long. Here the CDR3 reads CASSVVRSSGSPHTGELFF. CDR3 DNA: TGTGCCAGCAGCGTAGTAAGGTCTAGCGGGAGCCCACACACCGGGGAGCTGTTTTTT.

This clone was detected only once. The CDR3 nucleotides are TGTGCCAGCAGCCTCACGACAGGGGGCTTGCTGGGAGAGCAGTACTTC. Translation gives CASSLTTGGLLGEQYF. This sequence joins TRBV7-8 and TRBJ2-7; 10 bases are a match to TRBD1. With 5 bases clipped from V and 7 bases from J, the junction kept 14 bases outside the gene matches. This CDR3 spans 16 amino acids. CDR1 is SGHVS, CDR2 FQNEAQ, per germline.

The gene calls are TRBV30 and TRBJ1-3; D may be TRBD1 (5 bases). CDR3 length: 14 residues. CDR1 is GTSNPN and CDR2 is SVGIG in the germline V gene (reference sequence). Trimming took 3 bases from V and 4 from J, leaving 13 bases between them. CDR3 loop: CAWRPQGSGNTIYF. The DNA for the CDR3 is TGTGCCTGGAGACCCCAGGGATCAGGAAACACCATATATTTT.

This chain links TRBV29-1 with TRBJ2-7; TRBD1 matches 7 bases. CDR1 is SQVTM, CDR2 ANQGSEA, per germline. The CDR3 covers 12 residues. V lost 7 bases and J lost 1; bases outside the gene matches: 4. The CDR3 DNA reads as TGCAGCGCCCTCAGGGGGTCCTACGAGCAGTACTTC. Translated: CSALRGSYEQYF.

V is TRBV18 and J is TRBJ1-2; 7 nucleotides agree with TRBD1. Germline V CDR1 and CDR2: KGHSH, LQKENI. Losses at the gene ends were 3 bases for V and 4 bases for J; bases not matched to a gene: 2. The CDR3 extends over 13 amino acids. This CDR3 reads CASSPGQLYGYTF. The CDR3 region has the DNA TGTGCCAGCTCACCGGGACAGCTCTATGGCTACACCTTC.

The J gene is TRBJ1-1, the V gene TRBV19; a weak D match, TRBD1 (6 bases). Germline-derived CDR1 and CDR2 are LNHDA and SQIVND (reference sequence). The length of the CDR3 is 13 residues. V was pared by 6 bases and J by 2 bases, with 10 bases between. The CDR3, as DNA: TGTGCCAGTAGCCGGACAGTTAACACTGAAGCTTTCTTT. Translated: CASSRTVNTEAFF.

J is TRBJ2-2 and V is TRBV7-6, with D perhaps TRBD2 (6 bases). The CDR3 spans 14 residues. V was trimmed by 5 bases and J by 5 bases, leaving 12 bases between them. Germline V gene lookup returns CDR1 SGHVS and CDR2 FNYEAQ. The CDR3 sequence: CASSRGTGTGELFF. In nucleotides, the CDR3 is TGTGCCAGCAGCCGGGGGACGGGGACCGGGGAGCTGTTTTTT.

The V gene is TRBV9, the J gene TRBJ1-1; TRBD1 matches 8 bases. This CDR3 region has 16 residues. Germline assignment: CDR1 SGDLS and CDR2 YYNGEE. J gave up 4 bases and V 4 bases, and 12 bases lay outside the gene matches. In DNA form, the CDR3 reads TGTGCCAGCAGCCTGAGCCCTCAGGGGGCGCGCACTGAAGCTTTCTTT. Protein product: CASSLSPQGARTEAFF.

The J gene is TRBJ2-6, the V gene TRBV5-1, with D possibly TRBD1 on 6 matching bases. In germline, CDR1 is SGHRS, CDR2 YFSETQ. This CDR3 comprises 15 residues. The V end was cut by 4 bases, the J end by 0 bases, with 8 bases between. The CDR3, as DNA: TGCGCCAGCAGCCAAGGGGGCTCTGGGGCCAACGTCCTGACTTTC. Protein: CASSQGGSGANVLTF.

J is TRBJ2-5 and V is TRBV5-1; tentative D call: TRBD2 (6 bases). The germline gives CDR1 SGHRS, CDR2 YFSETQ. There are 14 residues in the CDR3. Between the trimmed V and J ends, which lost 1 base and 5 bases, there was a span of 12 bases. CDR3 in DNA: TGCGCCAGCAGCTTGTACGGGAGCGAGGAGACCCAGTACTTC. It translates to CASSLYGSEETQYF. Full variable domain (remainder filled in from reference TRBV5-1 and TRBJ2-5): KAGVTQTPRYLIKTRGQQVTLSCSPISGHRSVSWYQQTPGQGLQFLFEYFSETQRNKGNFPGRFSGRQFSNSRSEMNVSTLELGDSALYLCASSLYGSEETQYFGPGTRLLVL.